These T cell receptor beta chains were read from a single sample in a study of CD8 T cells in Susac syndrome. TCRdb ran MiXCR on the immunoSEQ multiplex PCR reads and lists one entry per CDR3 protein. Of 150,000 to 200,000 distinct CDR3 sequences listed, roughly 93% are singletons. The sample taken for sequencing was CD4+ T cells from PBMCs. Receptor source: a human donor in good health. Each CDR3 is given with its conserved first and last residue. Each record gives: J gene, D gene, clone size, V gene, CDR3 DNA, CDR3 protein. A D gene is named only where the DNA matches it firmly. Clone size appears in some rows only: once, few, many, or a class for an expanded clone.

>TRBJ2-7|-|-|TRBV20-1
TGCAGTGCCCAGGGCACCGAGCAGTACTTC
CSAQGTEQYF
>TRBJ2-5|-|-|TRBV5-4
TGTGCCAGCAGCGCGACTAGTGTAGAGACCCAGTACTTC
CASSATSVETQYF
>TRBJ1-1|-|-|TRBV13
TGTGCCAGCAGCTTCAGATTGAACACTGAAGCTTTCTTT
CASSFRLNTEAFF
>TRBJ1-5|-|-|TRBV12-3/TRBV12-4
TGTGCCAGCAGCTCCCCGGGGCCCCAGCATTTT
CASSSPGPQHF
>TRBJ2-3|TRBD2|-|TRBV5-6
TGTGCCAGCAGCGGGACTAGCGGAGCTACAGATACGCAGTATTTT
CASSGTSGATDTQYF
>TRBJ2-2|TRBD2|-|TRBV3-1
TGTGCCAGCAGCGAAAACGGACTAGCGTCCGAGGAGCTGTTTTTT
CASSENGLASEELFF
>TRBJ1-6|-|-|TRBV7-9
TGTGCCAGCAGCTTAAGTTATAATTCACCCCTCCACTTT
CASSLSYNSPLHF
>TRBJ1-2|TRBD1|-|TRBV15
TGTGCCACCAGCACATACACAGGGGCCGAGAATGGCTACACCTTC
CATSTYTGAENGYTF
>TRBJ1-6|-|-|TRBV12-3/TRBV12-4
TGTGCCAGCTCCGGGACCCCTAATTCACCCCTCCACTTT
CASSGTPNSPLHF
>TRBJ2-1|TRBD2|-|TRBV5-6
TGTGCCAGCAGCTTCCCGGGGAGGGTCAACAATGAGCAGTTCTTC
CASSFPGRVNNEQFF
>TRBJ2-1|TRBD2|-|TRBV25-1
TGTGCCAGCAGTGTTAGCGGGCTCGCAACGGACACTGAGCAGTTCTTC
CASSVSGLATDTEQFF
>TRBJ2-5|-|-|TRBV5-1
TGCGCCAGCAGCCCGGACAGTACACAAGAGACCCAGTACTTC
CASSPDSTQETQYF
>TRBJ2-7|-|-|TRBV5-4
TGTGCCAGCAGGCTTTTTGGACGGTCCTACGAGCAGTACTTC
CASRLFGRSYEQYF
>TRBJ2-3|-|few|TRBV12-3/TRBV12-4
TGTGCCAGCAGTTGGAGAGATACGCAGTATTTT
CASSWRDTQYF
>TRBJ2-5|-|-|TRBV7-9
TGTGCCAGCAGCCGGTCTAGAACCCAAGAGACCCAGTACTTC
CASSRSRTQETQYF
>TRBJ2-6|-|-|TRBV5-1
TGCGCCAGCAGCTTGGAGCTAGCCTCTGGGGCCAACGTCCTGACTTTC
CASSLELASGANVLTF